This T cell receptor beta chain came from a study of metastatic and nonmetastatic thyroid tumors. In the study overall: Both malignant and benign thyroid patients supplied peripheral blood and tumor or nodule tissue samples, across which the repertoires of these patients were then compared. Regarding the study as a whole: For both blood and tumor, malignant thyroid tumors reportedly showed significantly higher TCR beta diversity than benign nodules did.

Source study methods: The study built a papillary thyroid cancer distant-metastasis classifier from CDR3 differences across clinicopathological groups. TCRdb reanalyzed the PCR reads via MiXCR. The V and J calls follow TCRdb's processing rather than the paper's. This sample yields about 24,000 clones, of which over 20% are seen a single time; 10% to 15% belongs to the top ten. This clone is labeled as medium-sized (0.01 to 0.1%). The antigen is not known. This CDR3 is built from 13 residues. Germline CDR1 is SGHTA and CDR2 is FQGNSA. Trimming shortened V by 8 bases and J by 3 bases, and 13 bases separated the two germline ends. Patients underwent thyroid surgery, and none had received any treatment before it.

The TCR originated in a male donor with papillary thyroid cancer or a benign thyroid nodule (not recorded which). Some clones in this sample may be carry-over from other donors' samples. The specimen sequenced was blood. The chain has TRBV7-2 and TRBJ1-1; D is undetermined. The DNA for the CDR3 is TGTGCCAGCCTCTCGGGAAGGGACACTGAAGCTTTCTTT. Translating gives CASLSGRDTEAFF.